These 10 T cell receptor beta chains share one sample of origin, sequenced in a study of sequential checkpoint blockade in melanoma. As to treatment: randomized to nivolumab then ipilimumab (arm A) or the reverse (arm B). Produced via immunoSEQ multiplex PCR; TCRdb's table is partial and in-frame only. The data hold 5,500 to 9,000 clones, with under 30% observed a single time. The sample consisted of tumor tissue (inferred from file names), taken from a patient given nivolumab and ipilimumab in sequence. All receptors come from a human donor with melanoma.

The CDR3 region is CAWSADRGGGYTF. CDR3 DNA: TGTGCCTGGAGTGCAGACAGGGGTGGAGGCTACACCTTC. The rearrangement joins TRBV30 to TRBJ1-2, with 8 bases fitting TRBD1. The germline V gene encodes CDR1 GTSNPN and CDR2 SVGIG (reference sequence). This CDR3 comprises 13 residues. J was trimmed by 8 bases and V by 1 base; bases with no gene match: 6.

As DNA, the CDR3 is TGTGCCAGTACCCCGGGACAGGGGACAGATACGCAGTATTTT. It encodes CASTPGQGTDTQYF. The chain has TRBV19 and TRBJ2-3, with 10 bases fitting TRBD1. This CDR3 spans 14 amino acids. Germline assignment: CDR1 LNHDA and CDR2 SQIVND (reference sequence). J lost 3 bases, V lost 7 bases, and 4 bases had no gene match. Based on the CDR3 plus reference TRBV19 and TRBJ2-3, the full variable domain is DGGITQSPKYLFRKEGQNVTLSCEQNLNHDAMYWYRQDPGQGLRLIYYSQIVNDFQKGDIAEGYSVSREKKESFPLTVTSAQKNPTAFYLCASTPGQGTDTQYFGPGTRLTVL.

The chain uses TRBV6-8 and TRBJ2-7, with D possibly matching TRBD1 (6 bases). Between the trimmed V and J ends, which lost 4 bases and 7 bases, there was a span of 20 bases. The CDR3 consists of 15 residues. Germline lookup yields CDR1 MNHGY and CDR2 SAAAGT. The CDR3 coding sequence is TGTGCCAGCAGTTCGGACAGTTTTGCCTCCCTGGAGCAGTACTTC. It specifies CASSSDSFASLEQYF.

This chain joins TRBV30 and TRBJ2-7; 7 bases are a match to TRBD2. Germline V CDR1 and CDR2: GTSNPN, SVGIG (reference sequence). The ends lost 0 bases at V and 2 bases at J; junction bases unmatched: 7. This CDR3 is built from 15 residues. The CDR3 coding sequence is TGTGCCTGGAGTGTACCAACGGGAGGCACCTACGAGCAGTACTTC. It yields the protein CAWSVPTGGTYEQYF.

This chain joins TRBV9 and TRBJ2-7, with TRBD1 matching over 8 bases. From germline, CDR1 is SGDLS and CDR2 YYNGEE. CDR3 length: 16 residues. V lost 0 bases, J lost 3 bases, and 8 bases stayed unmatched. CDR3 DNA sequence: TGTGCCAGCAGCGTAGAGGGGACAGGTCTTCTCTACGAGCAGTACTTC. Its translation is CASSVEGTGLLYEQYF.

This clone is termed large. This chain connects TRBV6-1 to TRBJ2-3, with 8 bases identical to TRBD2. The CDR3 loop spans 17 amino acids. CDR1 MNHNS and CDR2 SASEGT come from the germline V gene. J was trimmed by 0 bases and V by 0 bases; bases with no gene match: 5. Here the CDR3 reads CASSEALAGRSTDTQYF. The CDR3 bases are TGTGCCAGCAGTGAAGCGTTAGCGGGGAGAAGCACAGATACGCAGTATTTT.

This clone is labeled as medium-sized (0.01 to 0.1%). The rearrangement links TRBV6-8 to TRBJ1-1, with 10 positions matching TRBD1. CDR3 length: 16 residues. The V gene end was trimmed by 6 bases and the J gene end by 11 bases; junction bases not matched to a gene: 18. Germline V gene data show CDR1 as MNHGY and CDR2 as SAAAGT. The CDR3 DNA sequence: TGTGCCAGCAGCGGAGGGACAGGGGCCCTGGCCGCGGGGGCTTTCTTT. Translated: CASSGGTGALAAGAFF.

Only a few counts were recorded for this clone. CDR3 sequence: CASSPSWGDRKAFF. In DNA form, the CDR3 reads TGTGCCAGCAGTCCTTCCTGGGGGGACCGCAAAGCTTTCTTT. The genes are TRBV6-8 and TRBJ1-1, with D possibly TRBD1 on 5 matching bases. Deletions cut 5 bases from V and 9 bases from J, with 19 bases between. The CDR3 contains 14 residues. Per germline, CDR1 MNHGY and CDR2 SAAAGT.

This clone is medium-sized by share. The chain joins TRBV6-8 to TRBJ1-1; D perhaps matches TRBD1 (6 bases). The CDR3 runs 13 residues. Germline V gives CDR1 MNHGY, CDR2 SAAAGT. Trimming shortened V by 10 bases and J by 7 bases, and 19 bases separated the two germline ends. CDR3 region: CAISGRIGGEAFF. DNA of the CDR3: TGTGCCATCAGCGGGCGAATAGGGGGTGAAGCTTTCTTT.

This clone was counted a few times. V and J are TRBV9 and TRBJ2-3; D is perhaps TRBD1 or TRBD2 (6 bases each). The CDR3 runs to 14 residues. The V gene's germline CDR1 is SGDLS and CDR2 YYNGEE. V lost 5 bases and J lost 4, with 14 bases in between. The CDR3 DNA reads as TGTGCCAGCAGTGATGGGGGGCGCGCAGATACGCAGTATTTT. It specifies CASSDGGRADTQYF. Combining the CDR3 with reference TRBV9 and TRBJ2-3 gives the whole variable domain DSGVTQTPKHLITATGQRVTLRCSPRSGDLSVYWYQQSLDQGLQFLIQYYNGEERAKGNILERFSAQQFPDLHSELNLSSLELGDSALYFCASSDGGRADTQYFGPGTRLTVL.